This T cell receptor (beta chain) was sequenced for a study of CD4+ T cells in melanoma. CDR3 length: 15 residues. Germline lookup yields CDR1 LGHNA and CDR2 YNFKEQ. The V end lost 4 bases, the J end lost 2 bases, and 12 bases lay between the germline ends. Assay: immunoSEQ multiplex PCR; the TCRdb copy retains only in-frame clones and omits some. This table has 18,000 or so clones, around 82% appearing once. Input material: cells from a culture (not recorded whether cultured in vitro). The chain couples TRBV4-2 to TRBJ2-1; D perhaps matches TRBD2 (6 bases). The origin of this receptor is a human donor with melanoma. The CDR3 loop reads CASSRPGGAYNEQFF. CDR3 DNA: TGTGCCAGCAGCCGCCCCGGAGGGGCCTACAATGAGCAGTTCTTC.